This passage covers 23 T cell receptor beta chains from one sample sequenced in a study of blood T cell repertoires in COVID-19. Clones were sequenced by immunoSEQ multiplex PCR, and TCRdb holds only the in-frame ones, with some missing. The profile shows about 230,000 clones, roughly 86% of them singletons. The specimen was PBMCs or T cells enriched from blood (not recorded which). The origin of the receptors is a woman aged 30 to 39 with acute COVID-19.

V gene TRBV15 combines with J gene TRBJ1-2; 7 bases line up with TRBD1. The V gene's germline CDR1 is LNHNV and CDR2 YYDKDF (reference sequence). This CDR3 contains 15 residues. V dropped 1 base and J dropped 5; count of bases not matched to a gene: 7. CDR3 nucleotides: TGTGCCACCAGCAGAGGGGCAGGGGGTTTATATGGCTACACCTTC. This translates into CATSRGAGGLYGYTF. The complete variable domain, with remaining parts taken from reference TRBV15 and TRBJ1-2, reads DAMVIQNPRYQVTQFGKPVTLSCSQTLNHNVMYWYQQKSSQAPKLLFHYYDKDFNNEADTPDNFQSRRPNTSFCFLDIRSPGLGDTAMYLCATSRGAGGLYGYTFGSGTRLTVV.

The chain carries TRBV30 and TRBJ1-3; perhaps TRBD1 as D (5 bases). The V gene lost 1 base and the J gene lost 7 bases, with 17 bases spanning the gap. The CDR3 has 15 amino acids. Germline V lookup: CDR1 GTSNPN, CDR2 SVGIG (reference sequence). DNA of the CDR3: TGTGCCTGGAGTGGCGCGCGGGGGAGGTCGAACACCATATATTTT. Encoded protein: CAWSGARGRSNTIYF.

The rearrangement uses TRBV19 and TRBJ1-1; 9 nucleotides align to TRBD1. Germline V gene sequence: CDR1 LNHDA, CDR2 SQIVND (reference sequence). V gave up 6 bases and J gave up 3 bases; unmatched junction bases: 8. CDR3 size: 15 residues. The CDR3 coding sequence is TGTGCCAGTAGGGGCGAACAGGGGGCGGACACTGAAGCTTTCTTT. It specifies CASRGEQGADTEAFF.

The rearrangement links TRBV7-7 to TRBJ2-5, with 7 bases lining up with TRBD1. V dropped 3 bases and J dropped 4; count of bases not matched to a gene: 8. The germline gives CDR1 SSHAT, CDR2 FNYEAQ (reference sequence). The CDR3 runs 15 residues. DNA for the CDR3: TGTGCCAGCAGCTTGCCAGGGGGATATGGAGAGACCCAGTACTTC. Protein sequence: CASSLPGGYGETQYF.

The rearrangement uses TRBV5-1 and TRBJ1-1, with D perhaps TRBD1 (6 bases). Germline CDR1 reads SGHRS; CDR2 reads YFSETQ. V lost 1 base and J lost 2, with 12 bases in between. CDR3 length: 15 residues. Here the CDR3 reads CASSLTARGNTEAFF. The CDR3 coding sequence is TGCGCCAGCAGCTTGACGGCCAGGGGAAACACTGAAGCTTTCTTT. The full variable domain, in which reference TRBV5-1 and TRBJ1-1 provide the parts outside the CDR3, is KAGVTQTPRYLIKTRGQQVTLSCSPISGHRSVSWYQQTPGQGLQFLFEYFSETQRNKGNFPGRFSGRQFSNSRSEMNVSTLELGDSALYLCASSLTARGNTEAFFGQGTRLTVV.

The chain links TRBV6-1 to TRBJ2-3; TRBD2 is a possible D gene (6 bases). Germline V gives CDR1 MNHNS, CDR2 SASEGT. There are 15 residues in the CDR3. V was clipped by 3 bases and J by 4 bases, with 14 bases between them. The CDR3 protein is CASSDMLGEADTQYF. In DNA, the CDR3 is TGTGCCAGCAGTGACATGCTGGGGGAGGCAGATACGCAGTATTTT.

With respect to this clone: The same CDR3 arises from other DNA sequences in this sample as well. This sequence joins TRBV5-1 and TRBJ2-3, with 10 bases that match TRBD1. This CDR3 region has 15 residues. The germline V gene has CDR1 SGHRS and CDR2 YFSETQ. V was clipped by 4 bases and J by 3 bases; unmatched bases: 5. The CDR3 sequence: CASSLGQGGTDTQYF. CDR3 sequence (DNA): TGCGCCAGCAGCCTCGGACAGGGGGGGACAGATACGCAGTATTTT.

The sample holds one count of this clone. This chain joins TRBV6-6 and TRBJ2-3; no firm D call. V gave up 2 bases and J gave up 5 bases, with 5 bases separating them. In germline, CDR1 is MNHNY, CDR2 SVGAGI (reference sequence). The length of the CDR3 is 12 residues. The CDR3 protein is CASSYRGDTQYF. CDR3 bases: TGTGCCAGCAGTTACCGAGGAGATACGCAGTATTTT.

The rearrangement joins TRBV25-1 to TRBJ2-1; 10 bases match TRBD1. The CDR3 runs to 15 residues. The V gene's germline CDR1 is MGHDK and CDR2 SYGVNS. J lost 6 bases, V lost 2 bases, and 4 bases had no gene match. The CDR3 here is CASSEPGQGSNEQFF. CDR3 DNA sequence: TGTGCCAGCAGTGAACCGGGACAGGGGTCCAATGAGCAGTTCTTC.

The CDR3 coding sequence is TGTGCCAGCAGTGAGCAGAGGGGGACCTATGGCTACACCTTC. It specifies CASSEQRGTYGYTF. The chain is built from TRBV2 and TRBJ1-2, with D possibly TRBD1 on 6 matching bases. The CDR3 loop spans 14 amino acids. In germline, CDR1 is SNHLY, CDR2 FYNNEI. V lost 3 bases to trimming and J lost 4 bases, with 12 bases between them. The variable domain in full, with the rest retrieved from reference TRBV2 and TRBJ1-2, is EPEVTQTPSHQVTQMGQEVILRCVPISNHLYFYWYRQILGQKVEFLVSFYNNEISEKSEIFDDQFSVERPDGSNFTLKIRSTKLEDSAMYFCASSEQRGTYGYTFGSGTRLTVV.

The rearrangement joins TRBV5-6 to TRBJ1-5; TRBD1 agrees at 7 bases. The germline V gene encodes CDR1 SGHDT and CDR2 YYEEEE. The J segment lost 2 bases and the V segment lost 0 bases, leaving 5 bases of the junction unmatched. This CDR3 comprises 16 residues. CDR3 bases: TGTGCCAGCAGCTTGGGACAGGGTAGGGGCAATCAGCCCCAGCATTTT. Translation gives CASSLGQGRGNQPQHF.

This sequence joins TRBV30 and TRBJ2-1, with a possible D match to TRBD1 (6 bases). Trimming stripped 2 bases from V and 0 bases from J, with 11 bases between. Looked up from germline, CDR1 is GTSNPN and CDR2 is SVGIG (reference sequence). CDR3 length: 15 residues. CDR3 in amino acids: CAWSLGGFSYNEQFF. The CDR3 region has the DNA TGTGCCTGGAGTTTAGGGGGATTCTCCTACAATGAGCAGTTCTTC.

The rearrangement joins TRBV5-1 to TRBJ2-2, with TRBD1 matching 10 bases. This CDR3 region has 16 residues. Trimming cost V 4 bases and J 4 bases; bases outside gene matches: 7. Germline assignment: CDR1 SGHRS and CDR2 YFSETQ. For the CDR3, the DNA is TGCGCCAGCAGCCGGGGGACAGGGGATTTCACCGGGGAGCTGTTTTTT. It yields the protein CASSRGTGDFTGELFF.

V is TRBV9 and J is TRBJ1-6; weak D call: TRBD1 (6 bases). The length of the CDR3 is 13 residues. V was pared by 4 bases and J by 9 bases, with 11 bases between. Germline CDR1 is SGDLS and CDR2 is YYNGEE. The CDR3 protein is CASSSGTSSPLHF. Here the CDR3 DNA reads TGTGCCAGCAGCAGCGGGACAAGTTCACCCCTCCACTTT.

The rearrangement uses TRBV5-6 and TRBJ1-3, with unresolved D. The CDR3 runs 16 residues. Germline V gene sequence: CDR1 SGHDT, CDR2 YYEEEE. Trimming shortened V by 1 base and J by 2 bases, and 13 bases separated the two germline ends. The CDR3 DNA reads as TGTGCCAGCAGCTTGACAGTTTCTGACCCTGGAAACACCATATATTTT. Translating it yields CASSLTVSDPGNTIYF.

V usage is TRBV6-4 and J usage is TRBJ1-2, with a weak D call TRBD1 (5 bases). In germline, CDR1 is MRHNA, CDR2 SNTAGT. This CDR3 comprises 18 residues. Between the trimmed V and J ends, which lost 4 bases and 2 bases, there was a span of 23 bases. The chain's CDR3 is CASSGYRKVGGDNYGYTF. The CDR3 bases are TGTGCCAGCAGTGGCTACAGGAAGGTCGGGGGGGACAACTATGGCTACACCTTC.

V gene TRBV6-2 or TRBV6-3 combines with J gene TRBJ2-7; unclear D gene. CDR3 length equals 12 residues. V was shortened by 5 bases and J by 4 bases, with 9 bases between the two germline ends. Germline assignment: CDR1 MNHEY and CDR2 SVGEGT. The CDR3 region is CASSPRRYEQYF. CDR3 DNA: TGTGCCAGCAGTCCCCGCAGGTACGAGCAGTACTTC.

The chain combines TRBV2 with TRBJ1-5; 9 bases align to TRBD1. J lost 2 bases, V lost 5 bases, and 1 base had no gene match. This CDR3 comprises 14 residues. Germline values: CDR1 SNHLY, CDR2 FYNNEI. The CDR3 here is CASSRDRGNQPQHF. Here the CDR3 DNA reads TGTGCCAGCAGTCGGGACAGGGGCAATCAGCCCCAGCATTTT.

J is TRBJ1-3 and V is TRBV5-1, with D unclear. Trimming stripped 2 bases from V and 0 bases from J, with 12 bases between. Germline loops: CDR1 SGHRS, CDR2 YFSETQ. There are 16 residues in the CDR3. The CDR3 nucleotides are TGCGCCAGCAGCTTATCGGATCGAGGCTCTGGAAACACCATATATTTT. Its protein is CASSLSDRGSGNTIYF.

The gene calls are TRBV12-5 and TRBJ1-5, with unresolved D. The CDR3 spans 12 residues. Trimming shortened V by 11 bases and J by 4 bases, and 12 bases separated the two germline ends. Germline lookup yields CDR1 LGHNT and CDR2 FRNRAP. CDR3 DNA sequence: TGTGCTCGAACACCGGAGAATCAGCCCCAGCATTTT. Translating it yields CARTPENQPQHF.

The V gene is TRBV19, the J gene TRBJ2-3; possible D gene TRBD1, 6 bases. CDR3 length: 13 residues. Per the germline V gene, CDR1 is LNHDA and CDR2 is SQIVND (reference sequence). The V gene lost 2 bases and the J gene lost 5 bases, with 8 bases spanning the gap. CDR3 nucleotide sequence: TGTGCCAGTAGTATATTAGGGGGAGATACGCAGTATTTT. Its translation is CASSILGGDTQYF.

On this clone itself: The same CDR3 can be traced to other DNA sequences in this sample. This chain links TRBV19 with TRBJ2-7; 14 nucleotides line up with TRBD2. The CDR3 spans 15 residues. CDR1 is LNHDA and CDR2 is SQIVND in the germline V gene (reference sequence). V lost 4 bases to trimming and J lost 3 bases; unmatched junction nucleotides: 2. CDR3: CASSTGTSGGYEQYF. The CDR3 nucleotides are TGTGCCAGTAGTACCGGGACTAGCGGGGGCTACGAGCAGTACTTC.

The chain carries TRBV6-2 or TRBV6-3 and TRBJ1-5; no firm D call. Trimming removed 4 bases at V and 4 bases at J, with 14 bases between. The CDR3 totals 15 residues. The germline CDR1 and CDR2 sequences are MNHEY and SVGEGT. CDR3 in DNA: TGTGCCAGCAGTTTTTCGCGGGGTTCGAATCAGCCCCAGCATTTT. Residues: CASSFSRGSNQPQHF.